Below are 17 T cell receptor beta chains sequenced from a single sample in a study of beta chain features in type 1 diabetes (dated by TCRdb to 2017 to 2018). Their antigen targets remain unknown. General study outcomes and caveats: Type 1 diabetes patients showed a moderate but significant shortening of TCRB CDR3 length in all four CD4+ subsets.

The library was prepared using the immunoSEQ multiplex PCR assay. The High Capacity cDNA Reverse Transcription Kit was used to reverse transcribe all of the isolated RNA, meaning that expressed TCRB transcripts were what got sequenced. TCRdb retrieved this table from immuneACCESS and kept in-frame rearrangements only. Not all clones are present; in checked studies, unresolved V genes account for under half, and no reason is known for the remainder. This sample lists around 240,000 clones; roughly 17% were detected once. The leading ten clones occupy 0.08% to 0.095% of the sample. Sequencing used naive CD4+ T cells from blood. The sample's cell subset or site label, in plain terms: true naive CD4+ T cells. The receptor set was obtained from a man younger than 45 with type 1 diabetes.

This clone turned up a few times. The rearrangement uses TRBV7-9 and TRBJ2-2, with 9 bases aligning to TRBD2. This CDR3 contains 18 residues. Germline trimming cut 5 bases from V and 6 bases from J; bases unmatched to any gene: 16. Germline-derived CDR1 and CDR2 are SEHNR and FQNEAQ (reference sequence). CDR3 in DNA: TGTGCCAGCAGCCCATTGGCACTAGCGGGCCGCCTGTCCGGGGAGCTGTTTTTT. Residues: CASSPLALAGRLSGELFF.

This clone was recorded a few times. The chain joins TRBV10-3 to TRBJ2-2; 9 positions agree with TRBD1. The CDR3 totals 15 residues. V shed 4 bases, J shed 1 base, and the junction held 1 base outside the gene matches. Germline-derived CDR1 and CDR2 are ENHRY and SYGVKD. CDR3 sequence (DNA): TGTGCCATCAGTGTGGACAGGGGGAACACCGGGGAGCTGTTTTTT. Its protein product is CAISVDRGNTGELFF.

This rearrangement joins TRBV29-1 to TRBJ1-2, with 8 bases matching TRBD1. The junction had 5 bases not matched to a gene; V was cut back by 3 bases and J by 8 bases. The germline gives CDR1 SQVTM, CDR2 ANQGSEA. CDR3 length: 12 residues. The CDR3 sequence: CSVDVGQGGYTF. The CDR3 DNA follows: TGCAGCGTTGATGTCGGACAGGGCGGCTACACCTTC.

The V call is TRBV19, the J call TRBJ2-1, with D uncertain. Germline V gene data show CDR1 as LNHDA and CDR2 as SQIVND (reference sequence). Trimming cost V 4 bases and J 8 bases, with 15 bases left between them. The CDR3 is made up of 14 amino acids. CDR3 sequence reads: CASSTNPDVDEQFF. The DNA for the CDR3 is TGTGCCAGTAGTACGAACCCGGACGTGGATGAGCAGTTCTTC.

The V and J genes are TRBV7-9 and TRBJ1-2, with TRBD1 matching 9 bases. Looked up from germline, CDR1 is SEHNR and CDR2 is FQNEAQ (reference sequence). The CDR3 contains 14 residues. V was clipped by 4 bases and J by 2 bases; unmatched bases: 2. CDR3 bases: TGTGCCAGCAGCTCCGGGACAGGGAACTATGGCTACACCTTC. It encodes CASSSGTGNYGYTF.

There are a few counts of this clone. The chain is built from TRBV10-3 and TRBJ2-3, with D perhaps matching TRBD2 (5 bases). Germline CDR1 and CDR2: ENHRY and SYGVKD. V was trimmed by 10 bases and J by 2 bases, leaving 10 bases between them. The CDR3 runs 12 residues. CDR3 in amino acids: CATAGSTDTQYF. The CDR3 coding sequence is TGTGCCACCGCGGGTTCCACAGATACGCAGTATTTT.

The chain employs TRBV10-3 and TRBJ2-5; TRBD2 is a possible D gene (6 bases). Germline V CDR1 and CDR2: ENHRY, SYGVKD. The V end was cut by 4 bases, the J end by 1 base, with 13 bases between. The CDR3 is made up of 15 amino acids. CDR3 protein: CAISGIGGGQETQYF. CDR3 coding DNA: TGTGCCATCAGTGGCATTGGGGGAGGCCAAGAGACCCAGTACTTC.

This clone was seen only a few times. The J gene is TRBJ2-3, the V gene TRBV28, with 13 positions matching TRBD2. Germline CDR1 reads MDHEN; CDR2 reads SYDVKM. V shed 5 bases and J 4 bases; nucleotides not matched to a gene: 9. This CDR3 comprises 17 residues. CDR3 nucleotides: TGTGCCAGCAGTCGGCGGACTAGCGGGAGTTCTTCAGATACGCAGTATTTT. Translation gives CASSRRTSGSSSDTQYF.

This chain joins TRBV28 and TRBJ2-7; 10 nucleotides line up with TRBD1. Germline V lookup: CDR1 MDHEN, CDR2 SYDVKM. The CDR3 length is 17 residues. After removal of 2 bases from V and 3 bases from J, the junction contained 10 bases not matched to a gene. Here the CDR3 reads CASSLISPGQGNYEQYF. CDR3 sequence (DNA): TGTGCCAGCAGTTTAATCAGTCCGGGACAGGGGAACTACGAGCAGTACTTC.

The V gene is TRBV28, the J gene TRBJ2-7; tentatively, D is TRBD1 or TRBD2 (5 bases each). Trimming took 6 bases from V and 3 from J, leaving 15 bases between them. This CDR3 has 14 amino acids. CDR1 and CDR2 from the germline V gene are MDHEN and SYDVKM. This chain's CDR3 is CASSRPNGGYEQYF. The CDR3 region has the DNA TGTGCCAGCAGCCGCCCTAATGGGGGCTACGAGCAGTACTTC.

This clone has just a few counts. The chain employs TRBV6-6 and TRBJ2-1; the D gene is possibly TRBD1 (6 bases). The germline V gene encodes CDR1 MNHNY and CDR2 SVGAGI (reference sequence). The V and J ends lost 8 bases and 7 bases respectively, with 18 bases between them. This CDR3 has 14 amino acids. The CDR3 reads CASRSAGVRNEQFF. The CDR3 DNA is TGTGCCAGCCGATCGGCAGGGGTTAGGAATGAGCAGTTCTTC.

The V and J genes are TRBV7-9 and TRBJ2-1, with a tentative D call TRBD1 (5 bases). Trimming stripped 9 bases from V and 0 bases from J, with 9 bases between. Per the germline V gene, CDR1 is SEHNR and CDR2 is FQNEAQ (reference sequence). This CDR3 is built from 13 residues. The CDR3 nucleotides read TGTGCCAGTAGACAGTCCTCCTACAATGAGCAGTTCTTC. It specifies CASRQSSYNEQFF.

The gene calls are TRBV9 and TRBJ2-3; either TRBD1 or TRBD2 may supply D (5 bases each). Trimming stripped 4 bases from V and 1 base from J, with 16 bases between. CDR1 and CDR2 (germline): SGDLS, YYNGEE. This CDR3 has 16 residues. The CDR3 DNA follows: TGTGCCAGCAGCTTCCGAGGGCAGGGCGGCACAGATACGCAGTATTTT. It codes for CASSFRGQGGTDTQYF. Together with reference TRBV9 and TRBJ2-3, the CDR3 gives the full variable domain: DSGVTQTPKHLITATGQRVTLRCSPRSGDLSVYWYQQSLDQGLQFLIQYYNGEERAKGNILERFSAQQFPDLHSELNLSSLELGDSALYFCASSFRGQGGTDTQYFGPGTRLTVL.

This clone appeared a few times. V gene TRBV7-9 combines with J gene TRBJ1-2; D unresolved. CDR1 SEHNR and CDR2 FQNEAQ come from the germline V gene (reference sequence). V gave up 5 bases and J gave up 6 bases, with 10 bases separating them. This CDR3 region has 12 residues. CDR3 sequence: CASSPLAHGYTF. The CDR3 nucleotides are TGTGCCAGCAGCCCCCTCGCCCATGGCTACACCTTC. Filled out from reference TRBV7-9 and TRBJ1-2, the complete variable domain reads DTGVSQNPRHKITKRGQNVTFRCDPISEHNRLYWYRQTLGQGPEFLTYFQNEAQLEKSRLLSDRFSAERPKGSFSTLEIQRTEQGDSAMYLCASSPLAHGYTFGSGTRLTVV.

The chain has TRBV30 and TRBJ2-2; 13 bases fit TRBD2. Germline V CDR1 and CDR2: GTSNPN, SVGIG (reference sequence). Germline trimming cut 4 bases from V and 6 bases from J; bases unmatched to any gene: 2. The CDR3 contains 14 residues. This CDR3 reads CAWNGLAGAGELFF. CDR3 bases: TGTGCCTGGAACGGACTAGCGGGGGCCGGGGAGCTGTTTTTT.

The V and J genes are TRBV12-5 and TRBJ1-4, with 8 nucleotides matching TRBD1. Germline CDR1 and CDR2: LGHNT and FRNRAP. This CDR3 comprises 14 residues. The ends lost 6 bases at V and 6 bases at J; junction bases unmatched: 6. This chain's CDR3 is CASGRGQGYEKLFF. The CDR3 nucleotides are TGTGCTAGTGGCCGCGGACAGGGCTATGAAAAACTGTTTTTT.

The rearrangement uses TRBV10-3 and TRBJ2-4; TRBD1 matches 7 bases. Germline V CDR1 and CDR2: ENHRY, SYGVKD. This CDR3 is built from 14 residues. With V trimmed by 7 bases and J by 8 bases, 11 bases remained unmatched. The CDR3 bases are TGTGCCATCAAAGACGACAGGGTGGGAGACATTCAGTACTTC. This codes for CAIKDDRVGDIQYF.